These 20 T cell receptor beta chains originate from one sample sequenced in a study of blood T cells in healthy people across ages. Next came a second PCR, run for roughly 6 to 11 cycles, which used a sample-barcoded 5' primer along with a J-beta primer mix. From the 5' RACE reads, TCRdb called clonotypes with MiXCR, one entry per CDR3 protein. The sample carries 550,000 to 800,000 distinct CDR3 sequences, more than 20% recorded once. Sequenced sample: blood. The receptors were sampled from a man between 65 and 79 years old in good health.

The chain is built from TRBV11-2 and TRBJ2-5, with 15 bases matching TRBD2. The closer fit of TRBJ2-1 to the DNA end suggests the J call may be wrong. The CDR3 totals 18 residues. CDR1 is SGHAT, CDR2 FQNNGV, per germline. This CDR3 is CASSLEGRGTSGRSEQFF. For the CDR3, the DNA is TGTGCCAGCAGCTTAGAGGGCCGGGGGACTAGCGGGAGGAGTGAGCAGTTCTTC.

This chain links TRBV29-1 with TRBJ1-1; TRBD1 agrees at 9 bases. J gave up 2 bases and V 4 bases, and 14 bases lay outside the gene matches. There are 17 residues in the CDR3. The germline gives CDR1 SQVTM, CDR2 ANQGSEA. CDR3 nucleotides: TGCAGCGTTGGGGGACAGGGAAAGCAATGGGGTAACACTGAAGCTTTCTTT. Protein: CSVGGQGKQWGNTEAFF.

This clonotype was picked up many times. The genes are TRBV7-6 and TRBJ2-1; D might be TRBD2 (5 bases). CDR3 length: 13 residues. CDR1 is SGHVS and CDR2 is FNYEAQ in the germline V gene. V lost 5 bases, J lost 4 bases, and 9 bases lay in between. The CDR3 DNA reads TGTGCCAGCAGCCTGACTACGTACAATGAGCAGTTCTTC. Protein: CASSLTTYNEQFF.

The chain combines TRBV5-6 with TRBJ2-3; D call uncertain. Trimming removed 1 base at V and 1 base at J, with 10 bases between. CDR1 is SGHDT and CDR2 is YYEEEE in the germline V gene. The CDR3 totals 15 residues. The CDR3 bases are TGTGCCAGCAGCTTGTGGTTCTACCGCACAGATACGCAGTATTTT. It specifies CASSLWFYRTDTQYF.

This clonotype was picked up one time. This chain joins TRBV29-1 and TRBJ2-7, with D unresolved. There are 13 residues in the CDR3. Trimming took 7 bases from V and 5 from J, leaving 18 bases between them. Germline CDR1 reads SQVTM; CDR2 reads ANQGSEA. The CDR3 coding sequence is TGCAGCGGCGGATGGCAGTCGATCGACGAGCAGTACTTC. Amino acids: CSGGWQSIDEQYF.

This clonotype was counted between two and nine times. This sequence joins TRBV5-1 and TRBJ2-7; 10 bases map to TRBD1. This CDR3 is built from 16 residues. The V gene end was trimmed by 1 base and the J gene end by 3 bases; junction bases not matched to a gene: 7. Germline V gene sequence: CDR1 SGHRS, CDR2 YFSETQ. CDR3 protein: CASSLSWTGGVYEQYF. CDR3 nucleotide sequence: TGCGCCAGCAGCTTGTCTTGGACAGGGGGGGTCTACGAGCAGTACTTC.

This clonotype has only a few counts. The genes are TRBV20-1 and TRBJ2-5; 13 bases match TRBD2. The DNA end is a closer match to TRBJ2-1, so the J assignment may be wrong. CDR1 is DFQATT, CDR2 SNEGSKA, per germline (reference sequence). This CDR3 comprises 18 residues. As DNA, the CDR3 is TGCAGTACGACGGGACTAGCGGGAACTAACCTACCTTACAATGAGCAGTTCTTC. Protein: CSTTGLAGTNLPYNEQFF.

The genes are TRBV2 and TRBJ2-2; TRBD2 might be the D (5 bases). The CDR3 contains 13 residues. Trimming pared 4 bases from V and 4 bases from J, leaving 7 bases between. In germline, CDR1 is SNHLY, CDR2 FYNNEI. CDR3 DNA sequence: TGTGCCAGCAGTGGGACTTCCACCGGGGAGCTGTTTTTT. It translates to CASSGTSTGELFF.

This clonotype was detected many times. In DNA form, the CDR3 reads TGTGCCAGCAGTTTAGGGTCCGGGAGTTTCACAGATACGCAGTATTTT. As protein: CASSLGSGSFTDTQYF. The chain joins TRBV28 to TRBJ2-3; possibly TRBD2 for D (6 bases). Trimming cost V 2 bases and J 2 bases, with 14 bases left between them. The CDR3 covers 16 residues. Germline V CDR1 and CDR2: MDHEN, SYDVKM.

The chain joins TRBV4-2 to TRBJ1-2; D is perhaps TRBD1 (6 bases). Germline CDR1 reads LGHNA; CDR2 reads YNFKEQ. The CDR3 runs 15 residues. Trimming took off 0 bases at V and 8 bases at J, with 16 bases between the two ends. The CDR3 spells CASSQDRQDHRGYTF. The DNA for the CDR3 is TGTGCCAGCAGCCAAGATCGACAGGATCATCGAGGCTACACCTTC.

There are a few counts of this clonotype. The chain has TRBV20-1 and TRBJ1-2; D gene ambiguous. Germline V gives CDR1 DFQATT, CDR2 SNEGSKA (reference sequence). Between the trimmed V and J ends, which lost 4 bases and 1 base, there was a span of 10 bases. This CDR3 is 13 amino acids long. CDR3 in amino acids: CSANPQVNYGYTF. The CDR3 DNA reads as TGCAGTGCTAACCCCCAGGTTAACTATGGCTACACCTTC.

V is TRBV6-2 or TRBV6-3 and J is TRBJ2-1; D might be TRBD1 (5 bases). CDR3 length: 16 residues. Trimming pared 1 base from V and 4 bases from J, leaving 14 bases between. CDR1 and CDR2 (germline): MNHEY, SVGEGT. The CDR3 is CASSYFHGQPYNEQFF. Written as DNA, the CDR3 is TGTGCCAGCAGTTACTTTCACGGACAACCTTACAATGAGCAGTTCTTC.

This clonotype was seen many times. The CDR3 nucleotides read TGTGCCAGCAGGACAGGGGCCTACGAGCAGTACTTC. Protein: CASRTGAYEQYF. The chain employs TRBV28 and TRBJ2-7, with 8 bases aligning to TRBD1. The junction had 0 bases not matched to a gene; V was cut back by 6 bases and J by 2 bases. The CDR3 runs 12 residues. Looked up from germline, CDR1 is MDHEN and CDR2 is SYDVKM.

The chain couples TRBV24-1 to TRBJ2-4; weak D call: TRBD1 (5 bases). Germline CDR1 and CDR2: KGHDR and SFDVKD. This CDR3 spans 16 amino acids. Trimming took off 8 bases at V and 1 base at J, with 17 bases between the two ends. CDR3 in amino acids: CATNVGAIHAKNIQYF. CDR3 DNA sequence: TGTGCCACCAATGTAGGGGCCATTCATGCCAAAAACATTCAGTACTTC.

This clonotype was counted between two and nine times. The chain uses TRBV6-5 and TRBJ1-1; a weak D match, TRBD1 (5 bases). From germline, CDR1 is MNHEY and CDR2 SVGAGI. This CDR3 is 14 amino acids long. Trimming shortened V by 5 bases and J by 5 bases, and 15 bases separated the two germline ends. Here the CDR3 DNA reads TGTGCCAGCAGTGTAATCGGGGGTAGAACTGAAGCTTTCTTT. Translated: CASSVIGGRTEAFF.

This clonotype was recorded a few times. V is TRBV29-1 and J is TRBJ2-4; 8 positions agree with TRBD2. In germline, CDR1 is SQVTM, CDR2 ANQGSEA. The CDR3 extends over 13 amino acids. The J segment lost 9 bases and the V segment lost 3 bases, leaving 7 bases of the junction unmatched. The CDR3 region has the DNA TGCAGCGTTGATGGCGGGAGGAGGGGCATTCAGTACTTC. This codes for CSVDGGRRGIQYF. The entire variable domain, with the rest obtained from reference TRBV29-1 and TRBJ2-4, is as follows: SAVISQKPSRDICQRGTSLTIQCQVDSQVTMMFWYRQQPGQSLTLIATANQGSEATYESGFVIDKFPISRPNLTFSTLTVSNMSPEDSSIYLCSVDGGRRGIQYFGAGTRLSVL.

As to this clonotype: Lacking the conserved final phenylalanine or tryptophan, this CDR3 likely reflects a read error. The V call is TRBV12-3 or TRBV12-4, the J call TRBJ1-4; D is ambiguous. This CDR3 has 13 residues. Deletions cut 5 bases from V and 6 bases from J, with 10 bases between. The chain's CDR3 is CASSTPGDEKLFS. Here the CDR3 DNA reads TGTGCCAGCAGTACACCCGGAGATGAAAAACTGTTTTCT.

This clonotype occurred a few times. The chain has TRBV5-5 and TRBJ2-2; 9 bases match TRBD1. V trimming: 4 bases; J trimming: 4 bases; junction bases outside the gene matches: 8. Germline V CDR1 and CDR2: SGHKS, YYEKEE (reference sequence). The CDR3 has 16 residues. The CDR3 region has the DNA TGTGCCAGCAGCAACGGGACAGGGATCAGCACCGGGGAGCTGTTTTTT. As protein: CASSNGTGISTGELFF.

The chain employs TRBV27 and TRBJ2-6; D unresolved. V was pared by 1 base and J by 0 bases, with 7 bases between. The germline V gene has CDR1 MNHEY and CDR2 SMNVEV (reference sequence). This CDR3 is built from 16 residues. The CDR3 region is CASSLLGGSGANVLTF. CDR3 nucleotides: TGTGCCAGCAGTTTATTGGGCGGCTCTGGGGCCAACGTCCTGACTTTC. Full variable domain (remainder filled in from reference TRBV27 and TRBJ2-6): EAQVTQNPRYLITVTGKKLTVTCSQNMNHEYMSWYRQDPGLGLRQIYYSMNVEVTDKGDVPEGYKVSRKEKRNFPLILESPSPNQTSLYFCASSLLGGSGANVLTFGAGSRLTVL.

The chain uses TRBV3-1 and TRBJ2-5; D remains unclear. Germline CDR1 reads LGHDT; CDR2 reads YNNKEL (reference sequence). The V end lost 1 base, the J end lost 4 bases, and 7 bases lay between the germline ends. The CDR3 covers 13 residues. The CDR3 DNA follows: TGTGCCAGCAGCCAAGTATCGGGAGAGACCCAGTACTTC. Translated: CASSQVSGETQYF.